This TCR beta chain appears in the sequencing data of a study of PD-L1 blockade in urothelial cancer. The wider study: Males with bladder-origin urothelial cancer made up about 90% of the roughly 30 patients.

Every PCR got spiked synthetic TCR analog templates. This table comes from immunoSEQ multiplex PCR, and its TCRdb copy is limited to in-frame clones, with some not included. The data show about 88,000 clones, about 89% seen once. This CDR3 is built from 15 residues. Trimming removed 1 base at V and 4 bases at J, with 11 bases between. The germline V gene encodes CDR1 LGHNT and CDR2 FRNRAP. The time point: pretreatment peripheral blood. The sample in question was PBMCs, obtained around atezolizumab (anti-PD-L1) treatment. The clonotype comes from a woman at least 80 years old with urothelial cancer. This sequence joins TRBV12-5 and TRBJ2-1; D may be TRBD1 (8 bases). The DNA of the CDR3 is TGTGCTAGTGGTTTGGACAGGGGGGGATACAATGAGCAGTTCTTC. Its protein is CASGLDRGGYNEQFF.